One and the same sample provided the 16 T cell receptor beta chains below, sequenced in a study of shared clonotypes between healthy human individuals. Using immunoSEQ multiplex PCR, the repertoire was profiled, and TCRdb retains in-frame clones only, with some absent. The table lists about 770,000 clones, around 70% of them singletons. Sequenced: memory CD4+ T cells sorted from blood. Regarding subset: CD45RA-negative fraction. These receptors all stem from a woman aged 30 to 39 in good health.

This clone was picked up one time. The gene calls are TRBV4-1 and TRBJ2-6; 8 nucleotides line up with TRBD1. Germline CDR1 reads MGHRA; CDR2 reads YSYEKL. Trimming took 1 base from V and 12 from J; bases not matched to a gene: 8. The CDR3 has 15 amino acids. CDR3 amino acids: CASSQAGGGISVLTF. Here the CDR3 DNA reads TGCGCCAGCAGCCAAGCAGGGGGCGGTATAAGCGTCCTGACTTTC.

The CDR3 here is CSFKETYNSPLHF. Written as DNA, the CDR3 is TGCAGCTTTAAGGAAACTTATAATTCACCCCTCCACTTT. The rearrangement joins TRBV29-1 to TRBJ1-6; D is unresolved. The CDR3 consists of 13 residues. V was trimmed by 8 bases and J by 4 bases, leaving 12 bases between them. Germline lookup yields CDR1 SQVTM and CDR2 ANQGSEA. Filled out from reference TRBV29-1 and TRBJ1-6, the complete variable domain reads SAVISQKPSRDICQRGTSLTIQCQVDSQVTMMFWYRQQPGQSLTLIATANQGSEATYESGFVIDKFPISRPNLTFSTLTVSNMSPEDSSIYLCSFKETYNSPLHFGNGTRLTVT.

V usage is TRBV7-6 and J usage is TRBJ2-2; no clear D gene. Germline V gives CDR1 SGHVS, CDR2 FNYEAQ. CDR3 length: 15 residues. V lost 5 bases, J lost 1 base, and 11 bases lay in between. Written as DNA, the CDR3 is TGTGCCAGCAGCCTGAGATTAGGGAACACCGGGGAGCTGTTTTTT. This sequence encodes CASSLRLGNTGELFF.

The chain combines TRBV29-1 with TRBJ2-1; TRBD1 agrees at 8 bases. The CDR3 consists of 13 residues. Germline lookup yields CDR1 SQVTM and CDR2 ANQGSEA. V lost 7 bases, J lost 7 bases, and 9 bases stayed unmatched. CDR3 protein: CSATDRVGNEQFF. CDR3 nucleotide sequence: TGCAGCGCTACGGACAGGGTTGGTAATGAGCAGTTCTTC.

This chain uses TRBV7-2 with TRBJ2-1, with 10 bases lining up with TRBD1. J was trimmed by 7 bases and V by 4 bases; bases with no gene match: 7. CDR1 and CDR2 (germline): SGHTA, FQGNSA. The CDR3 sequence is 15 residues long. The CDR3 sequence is CASSYRGTGVNEQFF. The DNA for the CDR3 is TGTGCCAGCAGCTACCGCGGGACAGGGGTGAATGAGCAGTTCTTC.

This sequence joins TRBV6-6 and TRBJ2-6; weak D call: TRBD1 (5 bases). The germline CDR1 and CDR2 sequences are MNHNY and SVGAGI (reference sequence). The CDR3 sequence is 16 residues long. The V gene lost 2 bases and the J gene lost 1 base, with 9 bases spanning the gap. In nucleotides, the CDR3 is TGTGCCAGCAGTTACGACAGCTTTTCTGGGGCCAACGTCCTGACTTTC. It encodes CASSYDSFSGANVLTF.

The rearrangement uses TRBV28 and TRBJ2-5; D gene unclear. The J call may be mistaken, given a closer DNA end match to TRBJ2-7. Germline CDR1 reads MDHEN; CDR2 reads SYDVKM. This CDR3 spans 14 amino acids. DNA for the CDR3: TGTGCCAGCAGTTTAACAGAAAGCTCCTACGAGCAGTACTTC. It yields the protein CASSLTESSYEQYF.

In nucleotides, the CDR3 is TGTGCCAGCAGCCCTACCCCAGACAGGGGGGAGACCCAGTACTTC. Protein sequence: CASSPTPDRGETQYF. The V and J genes are TRBV28 and TRBJ2-5, with 9 bases identical to TRBD1. Germline V gives CDR1 MDHEN, CDR2 SYDVKM. V gave up 6 bases and J gave up 5 bases; unmatched junction bases: 10. The CDR3 is made up of 15 amino acids.

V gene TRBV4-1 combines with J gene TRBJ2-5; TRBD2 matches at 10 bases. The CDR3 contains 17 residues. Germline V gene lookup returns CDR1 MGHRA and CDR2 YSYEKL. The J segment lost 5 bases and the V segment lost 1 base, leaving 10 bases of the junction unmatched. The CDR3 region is CASSQGPQRLAGETQYF. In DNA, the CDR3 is TGCGCCAGCAGCCAAGGACCCCAAAGACTAGCGGGCGAGACCCAGTACTTC.

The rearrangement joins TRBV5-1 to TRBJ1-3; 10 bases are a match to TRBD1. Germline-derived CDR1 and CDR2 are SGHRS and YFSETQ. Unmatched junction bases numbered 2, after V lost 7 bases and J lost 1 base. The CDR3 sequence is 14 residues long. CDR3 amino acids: CASRTGGSGNTIYF. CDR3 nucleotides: TGCGCCAGCCGGACAGGGGGATCTGGAAACACCATATATTTT.

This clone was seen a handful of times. CDR3: CASSQRTARGYTF. The CDR3 region has the DNA TGTGCCAGTAGCCAGAGGACAGCTCGGGGCTACACCTTC. The chain employs TRBV19 and TRBJ1-2, with D possibly TRBD1 on 6 matching bases. CDR1 LNHDA and CDR2 SQIVND come from the germline V gene (reference sequence). CDR3 length equals 13 residues. V was cut by 6 bases and J by 8 bases, with 16 bases left in between. The full variable domain, in which reference TRBV19 and TRBJ1-2 provide the parts outside the CDR3, is DGGITQSPKYLFRKEGQNVTLSCEQNLNHDAMYWYRQDPGQGLRLIYYSQIVNDFQKGDIAEGYSVSREKKESFPLTVTSAQKNPTAFYLCASSQRTARGYTFGSGTRLTVV.

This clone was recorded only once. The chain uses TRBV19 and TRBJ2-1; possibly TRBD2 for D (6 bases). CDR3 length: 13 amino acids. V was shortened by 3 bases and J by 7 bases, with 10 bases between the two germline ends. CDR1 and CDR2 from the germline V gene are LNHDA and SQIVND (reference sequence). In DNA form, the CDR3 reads TGTGCCAGTAGTATGAGACTAGTAAATGAGCAGTTCTTC. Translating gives CASSMRLVNEQFF.

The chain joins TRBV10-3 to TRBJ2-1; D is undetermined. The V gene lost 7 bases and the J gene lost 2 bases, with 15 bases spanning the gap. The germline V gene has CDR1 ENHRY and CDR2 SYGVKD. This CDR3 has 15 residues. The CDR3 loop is CAITAQEVTYNEQFF. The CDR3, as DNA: TGTGCCATCACCGCGCAAGAAGTAACCTACAATGAGCAGTTCTTC.

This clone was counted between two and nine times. The CDR3 region is CSAYRQETQYF. The CDR3, as DNA: TGCAGTGCCTACCGCCAAGAGACCCAGTACTTC. The chain employs TRBV20-1 and TRBJ2-5; D not resolved. V lost 6 bases, J lost 1 base, and 6 bases lay in between. From germline, CDR1 is DFQATT and CDR2 SNEGSKA (reference sequence). The CDR3 runs 11 residues.

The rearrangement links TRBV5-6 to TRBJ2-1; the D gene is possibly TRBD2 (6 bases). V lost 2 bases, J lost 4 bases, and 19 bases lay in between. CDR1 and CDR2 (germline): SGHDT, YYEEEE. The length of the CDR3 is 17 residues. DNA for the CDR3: TGTGCCAGCAGCTTTGGAAACAGGATCAGCGGGTACAATGAGCAGTTCTTC. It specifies CASSFGNRISGYNEQFF.

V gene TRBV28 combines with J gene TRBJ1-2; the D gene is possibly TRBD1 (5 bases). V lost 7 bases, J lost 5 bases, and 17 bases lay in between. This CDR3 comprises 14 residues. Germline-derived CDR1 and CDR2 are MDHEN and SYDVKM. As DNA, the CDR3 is TGTGCCAGCACAACTGGGGCCACCATTTATGGCTACACCTTC. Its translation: CASTTGATIYGYTF.